This T cell receptor beta chain was observed in a study of blood T cell repertoires in COVID-19. Study-wide context: From the United States, Italy and Spain came samples of acute and convalescent COVID-19. From T cells, B-cell-depleted T cells, or PBMCs came the material, which was cDNA or gDNA.

With respect to this clone: At the DNA level, this CDR3 is encoded by other sequences in the same sample as well.

In the source study's methods: Amplification of reference gene primers was used by the study to estimate nucleated cell counts. Data came from immunoSEQ multiplex PCR; TCRdb stores just in-frame clones and leaves some out. D and trimming were read from the DNA, whereas the V and J calls and clone size are those reported in that table. Of under 250,000 clones listed, approximately 82% are singletons. The CDR3 consists of 13 residues. The V gene's germline CDR1 is MRHNA and CDR2 SNTAGT. Between the trimmed V and J ends, which lost 0 bases and 8 bases, there was a span of 9 bases. The rearrangement links TRBV6-4 to TRBJ2-3, with a tentative D call TRBD1 (6 bases). This receptor was taken from a woman between 50 and 59 years old with acute or convalescent COVID-19. The specimen sequenced was peripheral blood. CDR3 protein: CASSDSMGATQYF. DNA for the CDR3: TGTGCCAGCAGTGACTCTATGGGGGCTACGCAGTATTTT.